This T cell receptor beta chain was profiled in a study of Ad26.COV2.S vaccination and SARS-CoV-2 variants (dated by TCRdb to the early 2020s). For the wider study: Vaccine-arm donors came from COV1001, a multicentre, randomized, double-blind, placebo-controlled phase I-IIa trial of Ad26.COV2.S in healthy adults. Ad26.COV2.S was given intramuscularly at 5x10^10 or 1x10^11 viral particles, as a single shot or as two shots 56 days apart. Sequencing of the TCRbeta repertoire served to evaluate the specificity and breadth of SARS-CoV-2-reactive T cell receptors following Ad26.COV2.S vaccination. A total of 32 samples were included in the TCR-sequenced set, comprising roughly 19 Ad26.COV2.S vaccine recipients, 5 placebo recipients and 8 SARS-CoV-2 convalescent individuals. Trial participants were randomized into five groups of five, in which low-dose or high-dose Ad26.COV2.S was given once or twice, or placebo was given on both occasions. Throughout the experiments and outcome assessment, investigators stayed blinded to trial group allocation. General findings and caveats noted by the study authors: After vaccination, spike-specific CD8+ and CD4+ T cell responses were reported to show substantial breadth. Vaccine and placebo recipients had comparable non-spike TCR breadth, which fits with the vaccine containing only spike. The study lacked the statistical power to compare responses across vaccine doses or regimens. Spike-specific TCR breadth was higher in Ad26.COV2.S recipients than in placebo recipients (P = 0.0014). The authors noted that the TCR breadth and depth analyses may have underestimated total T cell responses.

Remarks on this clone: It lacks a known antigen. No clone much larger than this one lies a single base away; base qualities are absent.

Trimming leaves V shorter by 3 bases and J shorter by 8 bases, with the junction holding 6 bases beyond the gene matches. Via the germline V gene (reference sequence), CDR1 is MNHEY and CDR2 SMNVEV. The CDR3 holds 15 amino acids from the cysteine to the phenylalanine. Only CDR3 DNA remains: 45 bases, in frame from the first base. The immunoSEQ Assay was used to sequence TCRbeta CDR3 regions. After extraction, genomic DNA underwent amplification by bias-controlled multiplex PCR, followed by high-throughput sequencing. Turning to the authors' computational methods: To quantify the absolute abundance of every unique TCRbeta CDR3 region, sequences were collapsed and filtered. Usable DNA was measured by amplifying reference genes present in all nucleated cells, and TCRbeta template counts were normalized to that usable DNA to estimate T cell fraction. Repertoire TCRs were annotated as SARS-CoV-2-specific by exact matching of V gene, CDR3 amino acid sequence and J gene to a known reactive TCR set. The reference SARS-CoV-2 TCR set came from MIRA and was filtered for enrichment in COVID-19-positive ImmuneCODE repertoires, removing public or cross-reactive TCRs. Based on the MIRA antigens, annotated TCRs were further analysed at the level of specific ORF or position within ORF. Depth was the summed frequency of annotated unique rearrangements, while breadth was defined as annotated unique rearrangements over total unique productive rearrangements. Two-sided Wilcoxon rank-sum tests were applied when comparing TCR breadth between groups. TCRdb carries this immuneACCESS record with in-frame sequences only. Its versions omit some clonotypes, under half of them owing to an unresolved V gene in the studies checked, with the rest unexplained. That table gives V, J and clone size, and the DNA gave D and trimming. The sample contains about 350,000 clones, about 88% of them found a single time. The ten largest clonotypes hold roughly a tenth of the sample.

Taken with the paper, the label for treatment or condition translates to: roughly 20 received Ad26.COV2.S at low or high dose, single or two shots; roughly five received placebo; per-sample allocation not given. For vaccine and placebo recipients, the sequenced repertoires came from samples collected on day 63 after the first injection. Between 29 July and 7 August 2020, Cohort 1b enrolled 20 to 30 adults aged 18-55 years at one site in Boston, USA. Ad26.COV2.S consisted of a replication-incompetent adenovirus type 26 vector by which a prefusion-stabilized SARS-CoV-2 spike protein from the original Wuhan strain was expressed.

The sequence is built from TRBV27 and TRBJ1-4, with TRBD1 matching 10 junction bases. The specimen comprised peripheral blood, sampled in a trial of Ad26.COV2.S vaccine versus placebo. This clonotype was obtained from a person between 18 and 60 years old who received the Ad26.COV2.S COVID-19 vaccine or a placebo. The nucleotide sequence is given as TGTGCCAGCAGTTTGGGGACAGGGGTCAGGGAAAAACTGTTTTTT. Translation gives CASSLGTGVREKLFF. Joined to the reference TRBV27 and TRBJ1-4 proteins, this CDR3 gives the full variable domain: EAQVTQNPRYLITVTGKKLTVTCSQNMNHEYMSWYRQDPGLGLRQIYYSMNVEVTDKGDVPEGYKVSRKEKRNFPLILESPSPNQTSLYFCASSLGTGVREKLFFGSGTQLSVL.